The 7 T cell receptor beta chains reported below all come from one sample, sequenced in a study of blood T cell repertoires in COVID-19. TCRdb keeps only in-frame clones here, not all; method: immunoSEQ multiplex PCR. Here the sample spans roughly 440,000 clones, around 88% being singletons. Sequencing was carried out using peripheral blood. These receptors were obtained from a woman between 45 and 65 years old with COVID-19, enrolled during active disease.

The chain uses TRBV28 and TRBJ2-3; the D gene is possibly TRBD2 (5 bases). CDR1 and CDR2 (germline): MDHEN, SYDVKM. V lost 2 bases and J 2 bases, leaving 11 bases between the germline ends. This CDR3 has 15 amino acids. CDR3: CASSLVPGSTDTQYF. The DNA of the CDR3 is TGTGCCAGCAGTTTAGTGCCGGGGTCCACAGATACGCAGTATTTT.

J is TRBJ1-1 and V is TRBV7-6; possibly TRBD1 for D (6 bases). The CDR3 length is 13 residues. The germline V gene has CDR1 SGHVS and CDR2 FNYEAQ. V was shortened by 4 bases and J by 7 bases, with 13 bases between the two germline ends. This chain's CDR3 is CASSYSQGHEAFF. DNA of the CDR3: TGTGCCAGCAGCTACTCCCAGGGACATGAAGCTTTCTTT. Combining the CDR3 with reference TRBV7-6 and TRBJ1-1 gives the whole variable domain GAGVSQSPRYKVTKRGQDVALRCDPISGHVSLYWYRQALGQGPEFLTYFNYEAQQDKSGLPNDRFSAERPEGSISTLTIQRTEQRDSAMYRCASSYSQGHEAFFGQGTRLTVV.

The chain couples TRBV6-6 to TRBJ2-5, with a weak D call TRBD2 (5 bases). Germline loops: CDR1 MNHNY, CDR2 SVGAGI (reference sequence). The CDR3 contains 15 residues. V gave up 3 bases and J gave up 1 base, with 12 bases separating them. In DNA form, the CDR3 reads TGTGCCAGCAGTTATGGGGTGACTACCCAAGAGACCCAGTACTTC. This sequence encodes CASSYGVTTQETQYF.

CDR3: CASSPLGGRENTQYF. CDR3 sequence (DNA): TGTGCCAGCAGCCCCCTGGGGGGGCGCGAGAATACGCAGTATTTT. The genes are TRBV14 and TRBJ2-3, with D possibly being TRBD2 (7 bases). Germline-derived CDR1 and CDR2 are SGHDN and FVKESK. The CDR3 is 15 residues long. V was cut by 4 bases and J by 7 bases, with 18 bases left in between.

This chain uses TRBV4-1 with TRBJ2-1; 11 bases agree with TRBD2. Germline CDR1 MGHRA, CDR2 YSYEKL. This CDR3 has 14 residues. V shed 1 base, J shed 8 bases, and the junction held 1 base outside the gene matches. The DNA of the CDR3 is TGCGCCAGCAGCCAAGCACTAGCGGGGGATGAGCAGTTCTTC. It is translated as CASSQALAGDEQFF.

The chain has TRBV7-2 and TRBJ2-7; 7 positions match TRBD2. The CDR3 has 15 amino acids. Germline V lookup: CDR1 SGHTA, CDR2 FQGNSA. V gave up 2 bases and J gave up 0 bases; unmatched junction bases: 4. The CDR3 region has the DNA TGTGCCAGCAGCTTAATGGGCGGGGGCTCCTACGAGCAGTACTTC. Protein: CASSLMGGGSYEQYF.

The chain recombines TRBV6-4 with TRBJ2-2; possibly TRBD1 for D (6 bases). The germline gives CDR1 MRHNA, CDR2 SNTAGT. The CDR3 length is 14 residues. Trimming stripped 9 bases from V and 4 bases from J, with 15 bases between. CDR3 region: CASSKGESTGELFF. The CDR3 nucleotides are TGTGCCAGTTCCAAGGGGGAGAGCACCGGGGAGCTGTTTTTT.